Presented here are 8 T cell receptor beta chains from one specimen sequenced in a study of blood T cell repertoires in COVID-19. Measured with immunoSEQ multiplex PCR; TCRdb has only the in-frame clones, and not every one. This sample carries around 94,000 clones, just under 85% of them seen once, and the ten largest clones take around 9.4%. Sequenced input: peripheral blood. All receptors come from a man between 35 and 55 years old with active or convalescent COVID-19.

The chain joins TRBV23-1 to TRBJ2-3; 14 bases line up with TRBD2. TRBV23-1 is sorted into the ORF group, with uncertain function. The CDR3 loop spans 17 amino acids. V gave up 7 bases and J gave up 4 bases; unmatched junction bases: 10. This chain's CDR3 is CASKTTSGGAVSDTQYF. CDR3 nucleotides: TGCGCCAGCAAGACGACTAGCGGGGGGGCCGTGTCAGATACGCAGTATTTT.

This clone was counted once. The rearrangement joins TRBV7-2 to TRBJ2-2; 7 bases align to TRBD2. Unmatched junction bases numbered 5, after V lost 5 bases and J lost 2 bases. Germline V gene lookup returns CDR1 SGHTA and CDR2 FQGNSA. The CDR3 sequence is 15 residues long. CDR3: CASSQPGGNTGELFF. CDR3 sequence (DNA): TGTGCCAGCAGCCAACCGGGAGGAAACACCGGGGAGCTGTTTTTT. The full variable domain, in which reference TRBV7-2 and TRBJ2-2 provide the parts outside the CDR3, is GAGVSQSPSNKVTEKGKDVELRCDPISGHTALYWYRQSLGQGLEFLIYFQGNSAPDKSGLPSDRFSAERTGGSVSTLTIQRTQQEDSAVYLCASSQPGGNTGELFFGEGSRLTVL.

V is TRBV9 and J is TRBJ2-7, with 7 bases that match TRBD2. Germline V gives CDR1 SGDLS, CDR2 YYNGEE. The CDR3 spans 14 residues. V was pared by 3 bases and J by 3 bases, with 6 bases of the junction left unmatched. The chain's CDR3 is CASSATGTNYEQYF. The CDR3 nucleotides read TGTGCCAGCAGCGCGACCGGGACTAACTACGAGCAGTACTTC.

This chain links TRBV6-1 with TRBJ1-2; the match to TRBD1 covers 12 bases. The length of the CDR3 is 16 residues. In germline, CDR1 is MNHNS, CDR2 SASEGT. V was clipped by 1 base and J by 6 bases; unmatched bases: 6. This chain's CDR3 is CASSEGKGQGADGYTF. CDR3 sequence (DNA): TGTGCCAGCAGTGAAGGAAAGGGACAGGGGGCGGATGGCTACACCTTC.

This clone has just a few counts. This sequence joins TRBV7-8 and TRBJ1-2, with TRBD1 matching 7 bases. CDR1 and CDR2 (germline): SGHVS, FQNEAQ. The CDR3 loop spans 15 amino acids. V shed 3 bases, J shed 4 bases, and the junction held 8 bases outside the gene matches. In DNA form, the CDR3 reads TGTGCCAGCAGCTTGACAGGGACCCCACTCTATGGCTACACCTTC. Translated: CASSLTGTPLYGYTF.

The chain joins TRBV30 to TRBJ2-7; 7 bases are a match to TRBD1. V dropped 3 bases and J dropped 2; count of bases not matched to a gene: 4. Germline CDR1 is GTSNPN and CDR2 is SVGIG (reference sequence). There are 13 residues in the CDR3. Here the CDR3 DNA reads TGTGCCTGGAGGGGGGACAGTCCCTACGAGCAGTACTTC. Its protein is CAWRGDSPYEQYF.

V is TRBV6-2 or TRBV6-3 and J is TRBJ1-2, with 7 bases fitting TRBD1. This CDR3 contains 15 residues. V was pared by 6 bases and J by 1 base, with 8 bases of the junction left unmatched. CDR1 is MNHEY and CDR2 is SVGEGT in the germline V gene. This CDR3 is CASSLVNRGNYGYTF. The DNA of the CDR3 is TGTGCCAGCAGCCTGGTGAACAGGGGTAACTATGGCTACACCTTC.

The chain has TRBV6-1 and TRBJ1-2, with TRBD1 identical over 8 bases. The CDR3 is made up of 13 amino acids. J gave up 7 bases and V 3 bases, and 4 bases lay outside the gene matches. In germline, CDR1 is MNHNS, CDR2 SASEGT. This CDR3 reads CASSDPGGSGYTF. Written as DNA, the CDR3 is TGTGCCAGCAGTGATCCAGGGGGCTCTGGCTACACCTTC.